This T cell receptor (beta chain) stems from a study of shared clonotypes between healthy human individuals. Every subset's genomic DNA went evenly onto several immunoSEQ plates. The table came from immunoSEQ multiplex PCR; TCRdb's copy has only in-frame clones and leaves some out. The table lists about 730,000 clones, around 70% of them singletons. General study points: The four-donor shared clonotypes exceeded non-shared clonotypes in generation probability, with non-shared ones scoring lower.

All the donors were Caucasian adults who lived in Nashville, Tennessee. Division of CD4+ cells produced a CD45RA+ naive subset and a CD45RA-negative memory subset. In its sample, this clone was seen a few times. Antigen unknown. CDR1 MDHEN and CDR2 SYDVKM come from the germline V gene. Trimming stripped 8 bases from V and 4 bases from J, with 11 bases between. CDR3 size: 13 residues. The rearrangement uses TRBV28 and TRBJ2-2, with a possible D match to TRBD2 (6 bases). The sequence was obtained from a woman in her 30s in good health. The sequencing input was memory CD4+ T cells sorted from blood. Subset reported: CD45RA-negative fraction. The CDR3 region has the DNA TGTGCCAGCGAGCAGGGAGGCACCGGGGAGCTGTTTTTT. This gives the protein CASEQGGTGELFF. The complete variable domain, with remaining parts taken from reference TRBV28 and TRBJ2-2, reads DVKVTQSSRYLVKRTGEKVFLECVQDMDHENMFWYRQDPGLGLRLIYFSYDVKMKEKGDIPEGYSVSREKKERFSLILESASTNQTSMYLCASEQGGTGELFFGEGSRLTVL.